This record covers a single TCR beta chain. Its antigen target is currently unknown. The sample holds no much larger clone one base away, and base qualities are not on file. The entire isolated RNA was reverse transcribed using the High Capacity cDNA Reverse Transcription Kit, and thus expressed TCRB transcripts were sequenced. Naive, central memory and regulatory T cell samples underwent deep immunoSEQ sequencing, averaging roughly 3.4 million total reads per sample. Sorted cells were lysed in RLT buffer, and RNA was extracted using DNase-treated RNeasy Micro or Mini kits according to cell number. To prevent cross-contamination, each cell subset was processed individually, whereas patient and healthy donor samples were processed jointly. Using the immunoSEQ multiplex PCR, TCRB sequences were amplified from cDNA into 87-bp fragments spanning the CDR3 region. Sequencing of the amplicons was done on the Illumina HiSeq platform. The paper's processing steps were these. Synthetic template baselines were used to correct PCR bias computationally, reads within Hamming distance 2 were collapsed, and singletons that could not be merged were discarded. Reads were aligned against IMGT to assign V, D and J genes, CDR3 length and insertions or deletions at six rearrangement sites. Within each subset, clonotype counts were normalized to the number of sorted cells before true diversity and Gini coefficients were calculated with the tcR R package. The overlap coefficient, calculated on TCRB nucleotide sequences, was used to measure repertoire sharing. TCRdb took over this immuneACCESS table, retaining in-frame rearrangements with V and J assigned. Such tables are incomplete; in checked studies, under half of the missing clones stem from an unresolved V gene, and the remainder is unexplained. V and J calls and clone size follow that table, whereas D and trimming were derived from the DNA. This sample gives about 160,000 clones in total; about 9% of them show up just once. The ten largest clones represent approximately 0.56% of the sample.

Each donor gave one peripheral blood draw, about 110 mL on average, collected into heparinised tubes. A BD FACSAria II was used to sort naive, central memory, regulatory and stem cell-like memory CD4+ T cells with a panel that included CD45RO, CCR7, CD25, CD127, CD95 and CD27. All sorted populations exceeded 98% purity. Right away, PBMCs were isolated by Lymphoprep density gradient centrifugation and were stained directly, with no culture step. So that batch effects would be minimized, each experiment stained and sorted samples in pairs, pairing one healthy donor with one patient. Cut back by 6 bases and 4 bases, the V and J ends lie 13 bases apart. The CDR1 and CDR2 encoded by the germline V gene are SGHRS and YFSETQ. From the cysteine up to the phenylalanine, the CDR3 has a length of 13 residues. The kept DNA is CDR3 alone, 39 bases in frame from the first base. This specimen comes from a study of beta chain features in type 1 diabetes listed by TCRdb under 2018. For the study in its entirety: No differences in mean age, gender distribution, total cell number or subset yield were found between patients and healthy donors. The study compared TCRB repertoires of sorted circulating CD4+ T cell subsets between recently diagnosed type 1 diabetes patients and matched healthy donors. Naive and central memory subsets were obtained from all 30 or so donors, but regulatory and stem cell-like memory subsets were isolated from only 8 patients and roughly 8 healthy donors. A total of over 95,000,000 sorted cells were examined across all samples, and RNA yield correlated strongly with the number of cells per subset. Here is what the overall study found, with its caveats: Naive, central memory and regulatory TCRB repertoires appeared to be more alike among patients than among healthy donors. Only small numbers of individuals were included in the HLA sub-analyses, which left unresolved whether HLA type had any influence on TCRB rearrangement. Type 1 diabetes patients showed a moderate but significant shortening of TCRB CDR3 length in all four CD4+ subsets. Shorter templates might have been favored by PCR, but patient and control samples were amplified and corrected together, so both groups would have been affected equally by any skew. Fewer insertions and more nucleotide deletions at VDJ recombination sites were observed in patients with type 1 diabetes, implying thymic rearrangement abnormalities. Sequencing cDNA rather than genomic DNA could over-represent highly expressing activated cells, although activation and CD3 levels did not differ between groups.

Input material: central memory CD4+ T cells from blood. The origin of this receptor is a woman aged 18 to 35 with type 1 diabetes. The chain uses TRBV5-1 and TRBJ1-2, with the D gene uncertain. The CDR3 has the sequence CASIVREAYGYTF. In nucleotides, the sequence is TGCGCCAGCATCGTCCGGGAAGCCTATGGCTACACCTTC.